The 10 T cell receptor beta chains reported below all come from one sample, sequenced in a study of response to subunit inactivated influenza vaccine. One entry per CDR3 protein, called by TCRdb with MiXCR from the RT-PCR reads. The table includes 490,000 or so distinct CDR3 sequences, around 8% detected once. Sequenced here: PBMCs from blood, sampled roughly 24 months after vaccination. These receptors were collected from a man between 50 and 75 years old who received an inactivated influenza vaccine.

The V and J genes are TRBV20-1 and TRBJ2-7; 9 bases match TRBD2. Germline V lookup: CDR1 DFQATT, CDR2 SNEGSKA (reference sequence). CDR3 size: 14 residues. V dropped 2 bases and J dropped 2; count of bases not matched to a gene: 4. The CDR3 DNA is TGCAGTGCTAGATCGGGACTAGCTACCTACGAGCAGTACTTC. This sequence encodes CSARSGLATYEQYF.

The V and J genes are TRBV6-5 and TRBJ1-2; 8 nucleotides line up with TRBD1. This CDR3 is 13 amino acids long. Germline CDR1 reads MNHEY; CDR2 reads SVGAGI. V shed 2 bases and J 8 bases; nucleotides not matched to a gene: 4. In DNA, the CDR3 is TGTGCCAGCAGTTACCGGACAGGGCGCGGCTACACCTTC. It specifies CASSYRTGRGYTF.

In this sample, this clonotype turned up a few times. The chain carries TRBV5-1 and TRBJ2-7, with D perhaps TRBD1 (6 bases). V was cut by 5 bases and J by 6 bases, with 12 bases left in between. There are 12 residues in the CDR3. Germline CDR1 and CDR2: SGHRS and YFSETQ. In DNA, the CDR3 is TGCGCCAGCAGGTACACAGGGACCGAGCAGTACTTC. It translates to CASRYTGTEQYF. The full variable domain, in which reference TRBV5-1 and TRBJ2-7 provide the parts outside the CDR3, is KAGVTQTPRYLIKTRGQQVTLSCSPISGHRSVSWYQQTPGQGLQFLFEYFSETQRNKGNFPGRFSGRQFSNSRSEMNVSTLELGDSALYLCASRYTGTEQYFGPGTRLTVT.

In its sample, this clonotype was seen many times. The rearrangement uses TRBV24-1 and TRBJ1-1; D call uncertain. V lost 7 bases and J lost 2, with 13 bases in between. CDR1 and CDR2 from the germline V gene are KGHDR and SFDVKD. This CDR3 is 14 amino acids long. The CDR3 here is CATSPDGTNTEAFF. In DNA, the CDR3 is TGTGCCACCAGCCCGGACGGAACTAACACTGAAGCTTTCTTT.

V and J are TRBV19 and TRBJ2-1, with TRBD2 identical over 8 bases. Germline CDR1 and CDR2: LNHDA and SQIVND (reference sequence). J gave up 3 bases and V 5 bases, and 6 bases lay outside the gene matches. CDR3 length: 15 residues. CDR3 nucleotides: TGTGCCAGTAGTCAAAGCGGGAGCCGCTACAATGAGCAGTTCTTC. Protein product: CASSQSGSRYNEQFF.

This clonotype has ten or more counts. This rearrangement joins TRBV20-1 to TRBJ1-2; D gene uncertain. Germline V gene data show CDR1 as DFQATT and CDR2 as SNEGSKA (reference sequence). This CDR3 comprises 13 residues. V was clipped by 3 bases and J by 2 bases, with 10 bases between them. The DNA for the CDR3 is TGCAGTGCTAGCGGCGGATCGAACTATGGCTACACCTTC. It specifies CSASGGSNYGYTF.

This clonotype has more than one count but fewer than ten. This chain uses TRBV10-3 with TRBJ2-7; 8 nucleotides match TRBD1. V dropped 0 bases and J dropped 5; count of bases not matched to a gene: 6. The V gene's germline CDR1 is ENHRY and CDR2 SYGVKD. The CDR3 has 15 amino acids. The CDR3 spells CAISESVDRGNEQYF. For the CDR3, the DNA is TGTGCCATCAGTGAGTCGGTCGACAGGGGAAACGAGCAGTACTTC.

In its sample, this clonotype was seen a few times. CDR3 sequence (DNA): TGCAGTGCTAGAGGTAGGGGCAGGGGTTACGACGAGCAGTACTTC. Its protein product is CSARGRGRGYDEQYF. The chain employs TRBV20-1 and TRBJ2-7; D is perhaps TRBD1 (6 bases). V dropped 1 base and J dropped 5 bases, with 18 bases sitting between them. CDR3 length equals 15 residues. Germline V lookup: CDR1 DFQATT, CDR2 SNEGSKA (reference sequence).

This clonotype appeared many times. The CDR3 here is CASSQDRVRLAGGPLEQYF. In DNA, the CDR3 is TGCGCCAGCAGCCAAGATCGAGTCCGACTAGCGGGGGGCCCTCTGGAGCAGTACTTC. The V call is TRBV4-3, the J call TRBJ2-7; 13 positions agree with TRBD2. The CDR3 sequence is 19 residues long. Germline CDR1 LGHNA, CDR2 YSLEER. J gave up 7 bases and V 0 bases, and 15 bases lay outside the gene matches.

This clonotype was detected ten times or more. This rearrangement joins TRBV18 to TRBJ1-1, with D unresolved. Germline CDR1 and CDR2: KGHSH and LQKENI. The CDR3 has 15 amino acids. The germline V and J ends were trimmed by 0 bases and 3 bases, with 11 bases remaining between them. This CDR3 reads CASSPPSQVYTEAFF. CDR3 nucleotides: TGTGCCAGCTCACCACCGTCGCAGGTTTACACTGAAGCTTTCTTT.